The T cell receptor (beta chain) under discussion was sequenced for a study of T cell changes during pregnancy in multiple sclerosis. The protocol was immunoSEQ multiplex PCR, while the TCRdb copy is restricted to in-frame clones and leaves out a portion. Seen here are under 50,000 clones, about nine tenths observed once, and the top ten hold over 1%. Germline V lookup: CDR1 KGHSH, CDR2 LQKENI. The length of the CDR3 is 16 residues. The junction had 3 bases not matched to a gene; V was cut back by 3 bases and J by 3 bases. The receptor's source is a female donor with multiple sclerosis, enrolled in a pregnancy study. The sample was CD4+ T cells from peripheral blood mononuclear cells, taken after pregnancy. V usage is TRBV18 and J usage is TRBJ2-1, with TRBD2 matching 12 bases. The chain's CDR3 is CASSPGLAGFYNEQFF. In DNA form, the CDR3 reads TGTGCCAGCTCACCCGGACTAGCGGGATTCTACAATGAGCAGTTCTTC.